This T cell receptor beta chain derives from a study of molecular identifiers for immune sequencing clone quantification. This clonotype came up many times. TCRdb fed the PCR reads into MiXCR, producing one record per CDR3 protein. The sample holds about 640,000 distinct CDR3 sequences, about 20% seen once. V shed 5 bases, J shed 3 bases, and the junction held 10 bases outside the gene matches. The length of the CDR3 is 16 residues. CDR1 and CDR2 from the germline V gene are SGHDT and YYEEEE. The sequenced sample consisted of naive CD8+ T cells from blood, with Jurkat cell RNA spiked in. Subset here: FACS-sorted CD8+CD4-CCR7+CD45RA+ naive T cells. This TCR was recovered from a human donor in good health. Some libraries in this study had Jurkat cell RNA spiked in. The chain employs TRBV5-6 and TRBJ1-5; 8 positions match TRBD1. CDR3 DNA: TGTGCCAGCAGTATATCCGGGACAGGACTCAATCAGCCCCAGCATTTT. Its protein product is CASSISGTGLNQPQHF.